This T cell receptor (beta chain) was profiled in a study of OX40 agonist ivuxolimab in advanced cancers. In the study overall: Averaging approximately 60 years in age, with a range of roughly 23 to 80, the cohort was 82.7% male. Among those treated, three patients had partial responses, one with hepatocellular carcinoma and two with cutaneous melanoma. General observations from the study: At 0.1 to 3.0 mg/kg and by week 6, CD4+ and CD8+ T cells in the blood had expanded clonally. Nonresponders, in some cases, also had low normalized T-cell clonal expansion.

Of note for this clone: Its antigen remains unidentified.

TCRdb's table, derived via immunoSEQ multiplex PCR, lists solely in-frame clones and lacks some. Of fewer than 30,000 clones in the sample, around 80% were seen once. This clonotype was sampled from an adult with an advanced solid tumor such as melanoma, head and neck, liver or kidney cancer. The sequencing used CD4+ or CD8+ T cells sorted from blood, collected in a trial of the OX40 agonist ivuxolimab.

CDR3: CASSLSPGTHEQYF. The CDR3, as DNA: TGTGCCAGCAGCCTCAGCCCGGGGACCCACGAGCAGTACTTC. This rearrangement joins TRBV7-6 to TRBJ2-7, with D perhaps given as TRBD1 or TRBD2 (5 bases each). CDR1 is SGHVS and CDR2 is FNYEAQ in the germline V gene. Trimming left V 5 bases short and J 5 bases short, with 16 bases between. CDR3 length equals 14 residues. Complete variable domain (other parts from reference TRBV7-6 and TRBJ2-7): GAGVSQSPRYKVTKRGQDVALRCDPISGHVSLYWYRQALGQGPEFLTYFNYEAQQDKSGLPNDRFSAERPEGSISTLTIQRTEQRDSAMYRCASSLSPGTHEQYFGPGTRLTVT.